This T cell receptor beta chain was captured by sequencing in a study of T cell responses to AZD1222 COVID-19 vaccine (dated by TCRdb to about 2021). About the full investigation: AZD1222 recipients whose second dose came at about 4 weeks and those whose second dose came at about 12 weeks were combined into one group, since spike-specific TCR depth and breadth did not differ between the two schedules. TCR sequencing covered more than 230 trial participants: about 210 given two doses of AZD1222 and 26 given two doses of MenACWY control vaccine. Enrollment into the trials was organized by age into subgroups of 18-55, 56-69 and 70-plus years, and those subgroups contained roughly 150, 30 and 60 TCR-sequenced participants, respectively. What the research found in general, with its limitations: Conclusions about previously exposed vaccinees are limited, since just five or six AZD1222 recipients were seropositive for SARS-CoV-2 at baseline. A significant rise in spike-specific TCR breadth and depth was observed after two AZD1222 doses relative to day 0 and relative to MenACWY recipients. No day 14 peak-response samples were available, so repertoires were characterized only after the peak T cell response. Reportedly, close to half of the unique spike-specific TCRs recognized epitopes lying outside the regions that are mutated in the B.1.351 and B.1.1.7 variants. The vaccine-associated CD4 TCRs covered the entire spike protein, and the dominant responses fell in regions 160-218 and 743-854. Most participants were white British and females outnumbered males, and the authors suggested that clonal diversity may have been underestimated. The 56-69-year group was small, and its depth increase did not reach significance, likely because of low power.

The CDR3 sequence holds 12 residues, the cysteine and phenylalanine included. CDR3 DNA is the only sequence kept; it has 36 bases, read in frame from the first base. Sequences SNHLY (CDR1) and FYNNEI (CDR2) are obtained from the germline V gene. The V end loses 4 bases and the J end loses 8 bases, and a stretch of 11 bases separates them. The CDR3 regions of human TCRbeta chains were subjected to immunosequencing. As for how the authors treated the data: Repertoire TCRs were matched against a reference library of SARS-CoV-2-specific TCRs generated with the MIRA antigen-specificity platform. Breadth was defined as the fraction of unique TCRs that were SARS-CoV-2-associated, and depth was defined as the fraction of total T cells that were SARS-CoV-2-associated. Using the MIRA data, each spike-specific TCR was assigned both to the spike region to which the TCR was reactive and to a CD4 or CD8 class. Log10-transformed breadth and depth values were compared by one-way ANOVA with Sidak's multiple comparisons tests. Here the immuneACCESS table is served through TCRdb, limited to in-frame sequences with V and J called. Missing clones are a known gap in these copies; in checked studies unresolved V genes cover under half, and the rest lacks a known reason. V and J calls and clone size follow that table, whereas D and trimming were derived from the DNA. Within this sample are about 120,000 clones, with about nine tenths of them counted one time only. Around 2.4% of the sample is held by the ten biggest clonotypes.

Explained via the paper, the time point label denotes: baseline before first vaccination. Vaccinee samples came from UK trials COV001 and COV002, including a single-blind randomized controlled phase 2/3 trial of AZD1222 (ChAdOx1 nCoV-19) in healthy adults. Trial participant PBMC samples were collected at day 0 and day 28 after the second dose for TCRbeta chain sequencing. This clone was seen once. Its recognized antigen is unknown. Qualities for individual bases were not recorded, and no much larger clone is one base off. This clonotype was obtained from an adult in good health. The source was peripheral blood, collected on day 0 of AZD1222 vaccination. This sequence uses TRBV2 and TRBJ1-2, with no D gene named confidently. The sequenced DNA: TGTGCCAGCAGTGCCTTTGGGGAGGGCTACACCTTC. It encodes CASSAFGEGYTF.